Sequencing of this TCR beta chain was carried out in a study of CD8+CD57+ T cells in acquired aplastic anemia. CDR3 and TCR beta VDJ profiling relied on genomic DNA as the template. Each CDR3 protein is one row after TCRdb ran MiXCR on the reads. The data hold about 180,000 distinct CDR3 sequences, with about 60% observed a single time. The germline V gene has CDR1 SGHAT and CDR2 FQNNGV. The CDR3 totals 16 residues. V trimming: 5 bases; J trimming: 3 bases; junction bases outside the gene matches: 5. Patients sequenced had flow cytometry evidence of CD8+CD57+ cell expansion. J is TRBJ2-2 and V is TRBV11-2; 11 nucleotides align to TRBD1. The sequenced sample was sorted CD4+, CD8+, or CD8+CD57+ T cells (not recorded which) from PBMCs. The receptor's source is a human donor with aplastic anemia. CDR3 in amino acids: CASSDGQGADTGELFF. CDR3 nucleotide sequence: TGTGCCAGCAGCGACGGACAGGGGGCCGACACCGGGGAGCTGTTTTTT.